Listed here are 21 T cell receptor beta chains from one sample, sequenced in a study of CD8 T cells in Susac syndrome. The RNA input was 0.5 to 1 ug, and it was reverse transcribed with random hexamers. TCRdb re-analysed the immunoSEQ multiplex PCR reads in MiXCR, keeping a single row per CDR3 protein. The table has hundreds of thousands of distinct CDR3 sequences, less than 95% seen once. Sequenced: CD4+ T cells from PBMCs. The receptors originated from a human donor with Susac syndrome.

V and J are TRBV4-3 and TRBJ2-7, with 7 bases lining up with TRBD2. The CDR3 spans 14 residues. Per germline, CDR1 LGHNA and CDR2 YSLEER. J was trimmed by 4 bases and V by 5 bases; bases with no gene match: 8. CDR3 DNA sequence: TGCGCCAGCAGCACCCGTCCGGGGGGTTACGAGCAGTACTTC. This gives the protein CASSTRPGGYEQYF.

V is TRBV30 and J is TRBJ1-5, with unresolved D. This CDR3 region has 12 residues. Per the germline V gene, CDR1 is GTSNPN and CDR2 is SVGIG (reference sequence). V was pared by 1 base and J by 7 bases, with 8 bases between. The CDR3 coding sequence is TGTGCCTGGAGTGGGGCAGCGCAGCCCCAGCATTTT. The encoded protein is CAWSGAAQPQHF.

The V and J genes are TRBV10-3 and TRBJ2-7; D uncertain. V lost 4 bases and J 2 bases, leaving 12 bases between the germline ends. CDR1 and CDR2 from the germline V gene are ENHRY and SYGVKD. The CDR3 covers 14 residues. CDR3 sequence: CAISVGQTTYEQYF. The CDR3 DNA is TGTGCCATCAGTGTAGGGCAGACCACCTACGAGCAGTACTTC.

The chain combines TRBV4-3 with TRBJ2-4; 7 nucleotides line up with TRBD2. Germline V CDR1 and CDR2: LGHNA, YSLEER. This CDR3 region has 16 residues. Trimming at V came to 0 bases and at J to 3 bases, leaving 5 bases not matched to a gene. As DNA, the CDR3 is TGCGCCAGCAGCCAAGATTTGGGAGGGATCAAAAACATTCAGTACTTC. It encodes CASSQDLGGIKNIQYF.

The chain employs TRBV20-1 and TRBJ2-3, with 10 positions matching TRBD1. This CDR3 has 16 amino acids. Germline loops: CDR1 DFQATT, CDR2 SNEGSKA (reference sequence). Trimming cost V 0 bases and J 4 bases; bases outside gene matches: 7. The CDR3 sequence: CSARDATGGLSDTQYF. The DNA of the CDR3 is TGCAGTGCTAGAGATGCGACAGGGGGCTTGTCAGATACGCAGTATTTT.

The chain has TRBV11-2 and TRBJ2-6; the match to TRBD2 covers 14 bases. The CDR3 is made up of 18 amino acids. Germline CDR1 and CDR2: SGHAT and FQNNGV. With V trimmed by 7 bases and J by 2 bases, 7 bases remained unmatched. CDR3 in DNA: TGTGCCAGCACCCAGACTAGCGGGGGGGATCCTGGGGCCAACGTCCTGACTTTC. It translates to CASTQTSGGDPGANVLTF.

The chain links TRBV30 to TRBJ1-1; perhaps TRBD1 as D (6 bases). Germline V gives CDR1 GTSNPN, CDR2 SVGIG (reference sequence). The CDR3 has 13 amino acids. V was shortened by 4 bases and J by 4 bases, with 13 bases between the two germline ends. CDR3 in DNA: TGTGCCTGGACCCGCCTAGGGGGCACTGAAGCTTTCTTT. Translated, it gives CAWTRLGGTEAFF. Complete variable domain (other parts from reference TRBV30 and TRBJ1-1): SQTIHQWPATLVQPVGSPLSLECTVEGTSNPNLYWYRQAAGRGLQLLFYSVGIGQISSEVPQNLSASRPQDRQFILSSKKLLLSDSGFYLCAWTRLGGTEAFFGQGTRLTVV.

The gene calls are TRBV13 and TRBJ1-2; D is perhaps TRBD1 (5 bases). This CDR3 comprises 13 residues. Germline CDR1 PRHDT, CDR2 FYEKMQ (reference sequence). The V and J ends lost 6 bases and 8 bases respectively, with 16 bases between them. CDR3 sequence: CASSKGRTGGYTF. DNA for the CDR3: TGTGCCAGCAGTAAGGGGCGAACGGGCGGCTACACCTTC.

The gene calls are TRBV4-3 and TRBJ1-1, with TRBD1 identical over 8 bases. CDR3 size: 13 residues. V gave up 3 bases and J gave up 11 bases; unmatched junction bases: 8. Germline CDR1 is LGHNA and CDR2 is YSLEER. The CDR3: CASSHGQGVVAFF. DNA of the CDR3: TGCGCCAGCAGCCATGGACAGGGTGTGGTCGCTTTCTTT.

This rearrangement joins TRBV7-9 to TRBJ2-6; a possible D gene is TRBD1 (6 bases). Trimming cost V 8 bases and J 0 bases, with 8 bases left between them. This CDR3 contains 14 residues. Germline CDR1 reads SEHNR; CDR2 reads FQNEAQ (reference sequence). The CDR3 DNA follows: TGTGCCAGCCGGACAGACTCTGGGGCCAACGTCCTGACTTTC. Protein product: CASRTDSGANVLTF. Looking up the rest from reference TRBV7-9 and TRBJ2-6 gives the full variable domain: DTGVSQNPRHKITKRGQNVTFRCDPISEHNRLYWYRQTLGQGPEFLTYFQNEAQLEKSRLLSDRFSAERPKGSFSTLEIQRTEQGDSAMYLCASRTDSGANVLTFGAGSRLTVL.

The rearrangement joins TRBV7-9 to TRBJ1-1, with D unresolved. V was pared by 1 base and J by 3 bases, with 12 bases between. CDR1 and CDR2 from the germline V gene are SEHNR and FQNEAQ (reference sequence). The CDR3 sequence is 15 residues long. CDR3 sequence reads: CASSLGAREDTEAFF. CDR3 DNA: TGTGCCAGCAGCTTAGGTGCCCGAGAGGACACTGAAGCTTTCTTT.

CDR3 residues: CASSPNPGTFTSTDTQYF. Here the CDR3 DNA reads TGTGCCAGCTCACCGAATCCCGGGACTTTCACTAGCACAGATACGCAGTATTTT. V and J are TRBV18 and TRBJ2-3; TRBD2 is a possible D gene (6 bases). CDR1 is KGHSH, CDR2 LQKENI, per germline. This CDR3 is built from 18 residues. V was shortened by 3 bases and J by 0 bases, with 19 bases between the two germline ends.

The chain combines TRBV9 with TRBJ2-5; 9 nucleotides agree with TRBD1. This CDR3 contains 19 residues. Per germline, CDR1 SGDLS and CDR2 YYNGEE. The ends lost 3 bases at V and 5 bases at J; junction bases unmatched: 20. CDR3 bases: TGTGCCAGCAGCGAGGGCGCCCCCTGGGCGGGACAGGGTTGGGAGACCCAGTACTTC. It translates to CASSEGAPWAGQGWETQYF.

The genes are TRBV20-1 and TRBJ1-5; 10 bases fit TRBD1. Germline values: CDR1 DFQATT, CDR2 SNEGSKA (reference sequence). The trim removed 0 bases at V and 5 bases at J, leaving 4 bases unmatched. The CDR3 contains 15 residues. Here the CDR3 reads CSARDGTGVDQPQHF. The CDR3 region has the DNA TGCAGTGCTAGAGATGGGACAGGGGTAGATCAGCCCCAGCATTTT.

The chain is built from TRBV7-2 and TRBJ2-1, with 9 nucleotides matching TRBD2. V lost 4 bases and J lost 13; bases outside the gene matches: 14. The CDR3 sequence is 15 residues long. Germline CDR1 and CDR2: SGHTA and FQGNSA. CDR3 sequence reads: CASSSALGLAGIQFF. CDR3 bases: TGTGCCAGCAGCTCCGCTCTAGGCCTAGCGGGGATACAGTTCTTC.

The genes are TRBV6-2 or TRBV6-3 and TRBJ1-3, with unresolved D. This CDR3 contains 18 residues. Germline V gene lookup returns CDR1 MNHEY and CDR2 SVGEGT. Trimming cost V 2 bases and J 2 bases, with 19 bases left between them. The CDR3: CASSYKPARQKPGNTIYF. The DNA of the CDR3 is TGTGCCAGCAGTTACAAGCCGGCGAGGCAGAAACCTGGAAACACCATATATTTT.

This CDR3 is CSASRPGGNTEAFF. CDR3 in DNA: TGCAGTGCTAGCCGGCCAGGGGGTAACACTGAAGCTTTCTTT. The V and J genes are TRBV20-1 and TRBJ1-1, with TRBD1 matching over 7 bases. The V segment lost 3 bases and the J segment 2 bases; nucleotides outside the gene matches: 6. The CDR3 contains 14 residues. Germline CDR1 DFQATT, CDR2 SNEGSKA (reference sequence).

The CDR3 loop is CASSNILMNTEAFF. In DNA form, the CDR3 reads TGTGCCAGCAGTAACATCCTCATGAACACTGAAGCTTTCTTT. The rearrangement uses TRBV6-2 or TRBV6-3 and TRBJ1-1; D is ambiguous. Trimming left V 5 bases short and J 0 bases short, with 10 bases between. The CDR3 totals 14 residues. The germline V gene has CDR1 MNHEY and CDR2 SVGEGT.

The chain is built from TRBV30 and TRBJ1-1; no reliable D call. This CDR3 spans 13 amino acids. CDR1 and CDR2 from the germline V gene are GTSNPN and SVGIG (reference sequence). The ends were cut back, 0 bases at V and 4 bases at J, with 9 bases in the middle. This chain's CDR3 is CAWSVPVATEAFF. CDR3 DNA sequence: TGTGCCTGGAGTGTACCTGTGGCCACTGAAGCTTTCTTT.

This sequence joins TRBV3-1 and TRBJ1-5; maybe TRBD1 (6 bases). CDR1 and CDR2 (germline): LGHDT, YNNKEL (reference sequence). Trimming removed 3 bases from V and 3 bases from J, with 15 bases in between. There are 16 residues in the CDR3. The CDR3 coding sequence is TGTGCCAGCAGCCAGGGAGGGGGGGAGATCAATCAGCCCCAGCATTTT. It codes for CASSQGGGEINQPQHF.

The chain recombines TRBV4-3 with TRBJ1-1, with D maybe TRBD1 (6 bases). The germline gives CDR1 LGHNA, CDR2 YSLEER. The CDR3 is 14 residues long. V dropped 0 bases and J dropped 6 bases, with 11 bases sitting between them. DNA of the CDR3: TGCGCCAGCAGCCAAGATTGGGGGCAGCCTGAAGCTTTCTTT. Translation: CASSQDWGQPEAFF.